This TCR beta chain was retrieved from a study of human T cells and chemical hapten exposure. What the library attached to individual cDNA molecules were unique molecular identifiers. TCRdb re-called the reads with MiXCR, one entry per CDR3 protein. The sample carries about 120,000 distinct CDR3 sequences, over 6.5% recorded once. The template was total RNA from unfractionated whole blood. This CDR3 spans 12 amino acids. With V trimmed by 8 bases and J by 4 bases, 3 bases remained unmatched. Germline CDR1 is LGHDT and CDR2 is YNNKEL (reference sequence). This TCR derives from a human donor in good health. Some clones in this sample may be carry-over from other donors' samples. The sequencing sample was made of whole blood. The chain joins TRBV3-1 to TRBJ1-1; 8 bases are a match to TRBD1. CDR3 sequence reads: CASQGQATEAFF. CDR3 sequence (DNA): TGTGCCAGCCAGGGACAGGCCACTGAAGCTTTCTTT.